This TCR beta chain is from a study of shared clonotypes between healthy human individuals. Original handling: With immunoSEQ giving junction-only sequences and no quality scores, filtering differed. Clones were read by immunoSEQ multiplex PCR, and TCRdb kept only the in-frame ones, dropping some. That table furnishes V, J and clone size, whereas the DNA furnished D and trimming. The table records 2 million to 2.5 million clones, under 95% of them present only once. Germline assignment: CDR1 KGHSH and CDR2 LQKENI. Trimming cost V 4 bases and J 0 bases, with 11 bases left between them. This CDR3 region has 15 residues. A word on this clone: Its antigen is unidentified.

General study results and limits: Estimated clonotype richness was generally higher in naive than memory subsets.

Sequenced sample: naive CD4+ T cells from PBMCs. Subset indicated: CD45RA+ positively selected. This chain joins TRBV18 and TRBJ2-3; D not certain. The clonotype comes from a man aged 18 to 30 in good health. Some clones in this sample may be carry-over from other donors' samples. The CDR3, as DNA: TGTGCCAGCTCACTCGACCGACCTAGCACAGATACGCAGTATTTT. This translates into CASSLDRPSTDTQYF. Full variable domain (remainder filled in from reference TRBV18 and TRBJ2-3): NAGVMQNPRHLVRRRGQEARLRCSPMKGHSHVYWYRQLPEEGLKFMVYLQKENIIDESGMPKERFSAEFPKEGPSILRIQQVVRGDSAAYFCASSLDRPSTDTQYFGPGTRLTVL.